Sequencing of this T cell receptor beta chain was carried out in a study of blood T cell repertoires in COVID-19. For the study at large: Sample material is recorded as cDNA or gDNA derived from T cells, B-cell-depleted T cells, or PBMCs.

The germline V gene has CDR1 SGHTA and CDR2 FQGTGA. The CDR3 is made up of 16 amino acids. The trim removed 8 bases at V and 0 bases at J, leaving 10 bases unmatched. Participants were aged roughly 18 to 90 years from 20 to 30 US areas. Study processing details: Counts of nucleated cells, estimated from reference gene primer amplification, were obtained. Sequenced by immunoSEQ multiplex PCR; TCRdb stores in-frame clones only, minus some. V and J calls and clone size come straight from that table; D and trimming were deduced from the DNA. The table has hundreds of thousands of clones, around nine tenths seen once; the top ten hold roughly 1.4%.

This TCR came from a woman between 18 and 30 years old who had been exposed to COVID-19. Material: PBMCs or T cells enriched from blood (not recorded which). V usage is TRBV7-3 and J usage is TRBJ1-3, with TRBD1 identical over 7 bases. The CDR3 protein is CASLGGAALSGNTIYF. The DNA for the CDR3 is TGTGCCAGCCTAGGGGGCGCAGCTCTCTCTGGAAACACCATATATTTT.